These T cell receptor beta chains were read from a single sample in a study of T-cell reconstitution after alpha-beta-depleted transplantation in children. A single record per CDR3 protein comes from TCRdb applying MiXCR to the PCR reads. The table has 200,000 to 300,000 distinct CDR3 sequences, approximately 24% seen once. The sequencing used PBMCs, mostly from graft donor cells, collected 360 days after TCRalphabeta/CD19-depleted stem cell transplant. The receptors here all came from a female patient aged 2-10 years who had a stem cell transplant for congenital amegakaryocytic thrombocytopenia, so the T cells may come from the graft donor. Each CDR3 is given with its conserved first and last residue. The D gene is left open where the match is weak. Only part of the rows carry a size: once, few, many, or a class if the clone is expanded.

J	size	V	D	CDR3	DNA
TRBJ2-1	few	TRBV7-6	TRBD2	CASSSSRPWAGGLWNEQFF	TGTGCCAGCAGCTCCTCCCGTCCCTGGGCGGGAGGGCTTTGGAATGAGCAGTTCTTC
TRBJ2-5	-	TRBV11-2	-	CASSLVAGEQGETQYF	TGTGCCAGCAGCTTAGTCGCAGGGGAACAGGGAGAGACCCAGTACTTC
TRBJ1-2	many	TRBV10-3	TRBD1	CAISETTGAGYTF	TGTGCCATCAGTGAGACGACAGGGGCTGGCTACACCTTC
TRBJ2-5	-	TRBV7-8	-	CASSSIGVLETQYF	TGTGCCAGCAGCTCCATTGGGGTCCTGGAGACCCAGTACTTC
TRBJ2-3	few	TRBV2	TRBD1	CASSDTTGQITDTQYF	TGTGCCAGCAGCGACACTACGGGACAGATAACAGATACGCAGTATTTT
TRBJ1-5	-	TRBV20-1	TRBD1	CSARDRGYSNQPQHF	TGCAGTGCTAGAGACAGGGGGTATAGCAATCAGCCCCAGCATTTT
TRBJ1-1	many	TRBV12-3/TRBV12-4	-	CASRFPAGRAFF	TGTGCCAGCAGATTTCCGGCAGGGAGAGCTTTCTTT
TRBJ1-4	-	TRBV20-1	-	CSASVAGWDEKLFF	-
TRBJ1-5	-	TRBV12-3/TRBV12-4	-	CASSYTINQPQHF	TGTGCCAGCAGTTACACTATTAATCAGCCCCAGCATTTT
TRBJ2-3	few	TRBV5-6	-	CASSLAGDSSTDTQYF	TGTGCCAGCAGCTTGGCCGGGGACTCTAGCACAGATACGCAGTATTTT
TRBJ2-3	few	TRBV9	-	CASSVATRREAHTDTQYF	TGTGCCAGCAGCGTAGCTACGAGGAGGGAGGCCCACACAGATACGCAGTATTTT
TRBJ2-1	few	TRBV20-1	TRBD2	CSARGRASRAGYNEQFF	TGCAGTGCTAGGGGGAGGGCCTCAAGGGCAGGGTACAATGAGCAGTTCTTC
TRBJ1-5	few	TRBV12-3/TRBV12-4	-	CASSLGGPQHF	TGTGCCAGCAGTTTAGGTGGGCCCCAGCATTTT
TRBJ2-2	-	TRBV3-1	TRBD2	CASRRGTGELFF	TGTGCCAGCAGGCGGGGGACCGGGGAGCTGTTTTTT
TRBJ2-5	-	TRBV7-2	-	CASSFTLGANQETQYF	TGTGCCAGCAGCTTTACCCTGGGGGCCAACCAAGAGACCCAGTACTTC
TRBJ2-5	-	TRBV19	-	CASSIPARQETQYF	TGTGCCAGTAGTATTCCGGCCAGGCAAGAGACCCAGTACTTC
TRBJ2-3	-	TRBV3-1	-	CASSLGWRTDTQYF	TGTGCCAGCAGCCTTGGTTGGCGGACAGATACGCAGTATTTT
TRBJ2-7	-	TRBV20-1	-	CSARAYDSSYEQYF	TGCAGTGCTAGAGCTTACGACAGCTCCTACGAGCAGTACTTC
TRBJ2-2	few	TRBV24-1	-	CATSDLPAGHGELFF	TGTGCCACCAGTGATTTGCCAGCGGGCCACGGGGAGCTGTTTTTT
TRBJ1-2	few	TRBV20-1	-	CSASGGRAGYTF	TGCAGTGCTAGTGGCGGGAGGGCTGGCTACACCTTC
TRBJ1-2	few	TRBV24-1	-	CATSDERGWGYTF	TGTGCCACCAGTGATGAAAGAGGGTGGGGCTACACCTTC
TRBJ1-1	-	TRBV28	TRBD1	CASSSGQGPPALF	TGTGCCAGCAGTTCCGGACAGGGTCCTCCGGCTCTCTTT
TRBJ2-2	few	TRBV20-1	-	CSAMVETGELFF	TGCAGTGCCATGGTCGAAACCGGGGAGCTGTTTTTT
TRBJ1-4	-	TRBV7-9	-	CASSTGSTNEKLFF	TGTGCCAGCAGCACCGGGTCTACTAATGAAAAACTGTTTTTT
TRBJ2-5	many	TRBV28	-	CASSLVLGYQETQYF	TGTGCCAGCAGTTTAGTGTTGGGGTACCAAGAGACCCAGTACTTC
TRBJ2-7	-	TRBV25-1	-	CASSTYYEQYF	TGTGCCAGCAGTACCTACTACGAGCAGTACTTC
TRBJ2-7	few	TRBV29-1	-	CSPTGPYEQYF	TGCAGCCCCACGGGACCTTACGAGCAGTACTTC
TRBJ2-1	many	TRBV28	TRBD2	CASKGLASYNEQFF	TGTGCCAGCAAGGGACTAGCCTCCTACAATGAGCAGTTCTTC
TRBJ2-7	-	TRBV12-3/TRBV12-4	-	CASSFLAYEQYF	TGTGCCAGCAGTTTTCTAGCCTACGAGCAGTACTTC
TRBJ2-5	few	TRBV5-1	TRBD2	CASSLRGMAGGFRETQYF	TGCGCCAGCAGCTTGCGAGGAATGGCGGGGGGCTTCCGGGAGACCCAGTACTTC
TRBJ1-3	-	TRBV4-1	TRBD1	CASSQELNRGLNTIYF	TGCGCCAGCAGCCAAGAACTCAACAGGGGACTCAACACCATATATTTT
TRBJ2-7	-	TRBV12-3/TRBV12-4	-	CASSLWGRYEQYF	TGTGCCAGCAGTTTATGGGGGAGGTACGAGCAGTACTTC
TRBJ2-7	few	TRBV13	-	CASSARLKAYEQYF	TGTGCCAGCAGCGCGCGACTGAAAGCCTACGAGCAGTACTTC
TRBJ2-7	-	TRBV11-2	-	CASRFLRSEQYF	TGTGCCAGCAGATTCCTACGAAGCGAGCAGTACTTC
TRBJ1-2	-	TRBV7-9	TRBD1	CASSSRQGVFYGYTF	TGTGCCAGCAGCTCGAGACAGGGAGTCTTTTATGGCTACACCTTC
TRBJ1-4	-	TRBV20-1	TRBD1	CSAGDRGDEKLFF	TGCAGTGCTGGGGACAGGGGAGATGAAAAACTGTTTTTT
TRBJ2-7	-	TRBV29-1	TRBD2	CSGEGTSREQYF	TGCAGCGGGGAAGGGACTAGCAGGGAGCAGTACTTC
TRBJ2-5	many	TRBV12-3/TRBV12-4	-	CASSLVATQYF	TGTGCCAGCAGTTTAGTCGCGACCCAGTACTTC
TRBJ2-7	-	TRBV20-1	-	CSARGDYEQYF	TGCAGTGCTAGGGGGGACTACGAGCAGTACTTC
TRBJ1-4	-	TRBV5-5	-	CASSSTGTDEKLFF	TGTGCCAGCAGCTCAACCGGGACTGATGAAAAACTGTTTTTT
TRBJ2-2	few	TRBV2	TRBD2	CASSEAPGRAGELFF	TGTGCCAGCAGTGAAGCGCCTGGGAGGGCCGGGGAGCTGTTTTTT
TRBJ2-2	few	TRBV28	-	CASQIRGTQNTGELFF	TGTGCCAGTCAAATAAGGGGGACGCAAAACACCGGGGAGCTGTTTTTT
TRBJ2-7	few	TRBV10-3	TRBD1	CAISGPGTGAEQYF	TGTGCCATCAGTGGACCCGGGACAGGGGCCGAGCAGTACTTC
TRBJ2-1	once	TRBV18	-	CASSPTISPNNEQFF	TGTGCCAGCTCCCCTACTATCTCCCCGAACAATGAGCAGTTCTTC
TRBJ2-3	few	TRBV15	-	CATSRDVTDTQYF	TGTGCCACCAGCAGAGATGTGACAGATACGCAGTATTTT
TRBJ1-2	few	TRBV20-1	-	CSANQGPNYGYTF	TGCAGTGCTAACCAGGGACCCAACTATGGCTACACCTTC
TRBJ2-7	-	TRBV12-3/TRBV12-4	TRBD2	CASSWGPGTSGDEQYF	TGTGCCAGCAGTTGGGGGCCCGGGACTAGCGGGGACGAGCAGTACTTC
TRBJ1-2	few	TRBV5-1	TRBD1	CASREGQGHYGYTF	TGCGCCAGCAGGGAGGGACAGGGTCACTATGGCTACACCTTC